These T cell receptor beta chains were read from a single sample in a study of regulatory T cells in long-lasting Graves disease. MiXCR, applied by TCRdb to the multiplex PCR reads, yields one record per CDR3 protein. The sample has 550,000 to 600,000 distinct CDR3 sequences; 15% to 20% are singletons. The same specimen was also included in a second study, on T cells in Graves' hyperthyroidism and ophthalmopathy.

The source was peripheral blood mononuclear cells (PBMCs), collected at new diagnosis, from a patient treated with antithyroid drugs. Receptors originate from a man aged 18 to 29 with Graves disease. The CDR3 runs from the conserved cysteine through the conserved F or W. The D gene is left open where the match is weak. Clone size is stated in some rows and not others, as once, few, many or a class when expanded.

size,J,D,V,DNA,CDR3
NA,TRBJ2-1,NA,TRBV5-5,TGTGCCAGCAGCTTGCGGGGGGCGCAGGCCCATGAGCAGTTCTTC,CASSLRGAQAHEQFF
NA,TRBJ2-7,NA,TRBV25-1,TGTGCCAGCAGTGAATCCCTAGGACTAACCACGAGAGAGCAGTACTTC,CASSESLGLTTREQYF
few,TRBJ1-3,NA,TRBV6-4,TGTGCCAGCAGTAAGACAGGATACCCGGCTGGGGACACCATATATTTT,CASSKTGYPAGDTIYF
NA,TRBJ2-7,NA,TRBV18,TGTGCCAGCTCACCCTTAAGATCTTCCCTGAGCTCCTACGAGCAGTACTTC,CASSPLRSSLSSYEQYF
NA,TRBJ2-5,TRBD1,TRBV7-8,TGTGCCAGCAGCTTAGGAGGGACAGGACCCCACGAGTACTTC,CASSLGGTGPHEYF
many,TRBJ2-1,NA,TRBV3-1,TGTGCCAGCAGCCATAACCTAGTTAGCTACAATGAGCAGTTCTTC,CASSHNLVSYNEQFF
many,TRBJ2-1,TRBD2,TRBV7-9,TGTGCCAGCAGCTCCCCTAGCGGGAGGGCCGGGAATGAGCAGTTCTTC,CASSSPSGRAGNEQFF
many,TRBJ1-5,NA,TRBV2,TGTGCCAGCCGGTCAGGAGGGGGCAATCAGCCCCAGCATTTT,CASRSGGGNQPQHF
NA,TRBJ2-5,NA,TRBV7-9,TGTGCCAGCAGCTTAGGTCTTGGCGGGCAAGAGACCCAGTACTTC,CASSLGLGGQETQYF
NA,TRBJ1-4,NA,TRBV5-1,TGCGCCAGCAGCCTGGCCGGGACCAGGGAAGAAAAACTGTTTTTT,CASSLAGTREEKLFF
few,TRBJ1-5,NA,TRBV9,TGTGCCAGCAGCGTAGCGGGAGGGAATCAGCCCCAGCATTTT,CASSVAGGNQPQHF
NA,TRBJ2-1,NA,TRBV5-5,TGTGCCAGCAGCTTCGCGTGGCAATACAATGAGCAGTTCTTC,CASSFAWQYNEQFF
once,TRBJ1-1,TRBD1,TRBV15,TGTGCCACCAGCAGAGAGCGGACAGGGTCGAACACTGAAGCTTTCTTT,CATSRERTGSNTEAFF
many,TRBJ2-3,NA,TRBV5-1,TGCGCCAGCACCCTCGAGGATAACACAGATACGCAGTATTTT,CASTLEDNTDTQYF
many,TRBJ2-7,NA,TRBV11-1,TGTGCCAGCAGCTTAAGGACGGACTCCTACGAGCAGTACTTC,CASSLRTDSYEQYF
NA,TRBJ1-5,NA,TRBV25-1,TGTGCCAGCAGTGACAGGGAGGATCAGCCCCAGCATTTT,CASSDREDQPQHF
NA,TRBJ1-1,TRBD1,TRBV5-1,TGCGCCAGCAGCTTGAAGGGACAGTCACACCAAATCACTGAAGCTTTCTTT,CASSLKGQSHQITEAFF
NA,TRBJ2-1,TRBD2,TRBV4-2,TGTGCCAGCAGCCAAGATGGCGGGGGGAATGAGCAGTTCTTC,CASSQDGGGNEQFF
many,TRBJ1-2,TRBD1,TRBV5-1,TGTGCCAGCAGCCTGGACAGGGGCTATGGCTACACCTTC,CASSLDRGYGYTF
few,TRBJ1-1,NA,TRBV4-1,TGCGCCAGCAGCCAACCCTTGAGTCGTGGTGAAGCTTTCTTT,CASSQPLSRGEAFF